This is a list of T cell receptor beta chains from one sample in a study of blood T cell repertoires in COVID-19. Measured with immunoSEQ multiplex PCR; TCRdb has only the in-frame clones, and not every one. The sample has approximately 200,000 clones; 81% are singletons. The sequencing input was PBMCs or T cells enriched from blood (not recorded which). The source is a man aged 40-50 years who had recovered from COVID-19. Both conserved end residues are part of each CDR3. D genes are given only for firm matches. Clone size is not always given. Where it is, it says once, few, many or a class for expanded clones.

v_call,j_call,d_call,clone_size,cdr3_nt,cdr3_aa
TRBV5-4,TRBJ1-1,NA,once,TGTGCCAGCAGTCTTCGCGGGGCGGCCATGAACACTGAAGCTTTCTTT,CASSLRGAAMNTEAFF
TRBV30,TRBJ1-6,TRBD1,NA,TGTGCCTGGAGTGCAAAGACAGGGGGCGGTTATAATTCACCCCTCCACTTT,CAWSAKTGGGYNSPLHF
TRBV9,TRBJ2-7,NA,NA,TGTGCCAGCAGCGTAGGGTCGGGCGGGAACGAGCAGTACTTC,CASSVGSGGNEQYF
TRBV29-1,TRBJ1-2,TRBD1,NA,TGCAGCGTGGGGGACAGGGAGACTGGCTACACCTTC,CSVGDRETGYTF
TRBV14,TRBJ2-5,NA,NA,TGTGCCAGCAGCCAAGATCTTTCAGGAGAGACCCAGTACTTC,CASSQDLSGETQYF
TRBV7-9,TRBJ2-5,TRBD2,NA,TGTGCCAGCAGCTTAGGCGGGGGAATCCAAGAGACCCAGTACTTC,CASSLGGGIQETQYF
TRBV19,TRBJ1-5,TRBD1,NA,TGTGCCAGTAGTATTGGGGACAGCATTAATCAGCCCCAGCATTTT,CASSIGDSINQPQHF
TRBV12-3/TRBV12-4,TRBJ2-1,NA,NA,TGTGCCAGCAGTTTTTCCCCGTATGAGCAGTTCTTC,CASSFSPYEQFF
TRBV7-2,TRBJ1-2,TRBD1,NA,TGTGCCAGCAGCTCAAGGGACAGGGGGAGGGCTGGCTACACCTTC,CASSSRDRGRAGYTF
TRBV21-1,TRBJ2-1,NA,NA,TGTGCCAGCAGCAACCCGGGAGACTACAATGAGCAGTTCTTC,CASSNPGDYNEQFF
TRBV4-2,TRBJ1-5,NA,NA,TGTGCCAGCAGCCAAGATCTCAGCAATCAGCCCCAGCATTTT,CASSQDLSNQPQHF
TRBV2,TRBJ1-1,TRBD1,NA,TGTGCCAGCACCCGGACAGGGGGCAGGACTGAAGCTTTCTTT,CASTRTGGRTEAFF
TRBV6-5,TRBJ1-6,TRBD1,NA,TGTGCCAGCAGTTACACGGGACAGGGGGGATATTCACCCCTCCACTTT,CASSYTGQGGYSPLHF
TRBV27,TRBJ1-2,NA,NA,TGTGCCAGCAAAACGGCGGCCTATGGCTACACCTTC,CASKTAAYGYTF
TRBV12-5,TRBJ2-1,TRBD1,NA,TGTGCTAGTGGGTACCGGGACAGGTTATACAATGAGCAGTTCTTC,CASGYRDRLYNEQFF
TRBV30,TRBJ1-2,NA,few,TGTGCCTGGAGCCTGAAGGGGGTCCGTGGCTACACCTTC,CAWSLKGVRGYTF
TRBV5-8,TRBJ1-2,NA,NA,TGTGCCAGCACAAACCGGAGGGACGGCTACACCTTC,CASTNRRDGYTF
TRBV5-6,TRBJ2-7,NA,few,TGTGCCAGCAGCTTGTACCCCATTTTATCTAACTACGAGCAGTACTTC,CASSLYPILSNYEQYF
TRBV7-3,TRBJ1-2,NA,NA,TGTGCCAGCAGCTTAATTCCAGGGCAACATGGCTACACCTTC,CASSLIPGQHGYTF
TRBV12-5,TRBJ1-5,TRBD1,NA,TGTGCTAGTGGTTCGCCGGGACAGGGAGGCAATCAGCCCCAGCATTTT,CASGSPGQGGNQPQHF
TRBV11-2,TRBJ2-1,NA,NA,TGTGCCAGCAGCTATGCAGGGAATGAGCAGTTCTTC,CASSYAGNEQFF
TRBV28,TRBJ2-2,TRBD2,NA,TGTGCCAGCAGTTTGTCCACTAGCGGGGGCACCGGGGAGCTGTTTTTT,CASSLSTSGGTGELFF
TRBV12-5,TRBJ2-7,NA,NA,TGTGCTAGTGGCCCCCGACTTGAATACGAGCAGTACTTC,CASGPRLEYEQYF
TRBV6-5,TRBJ2-1,NA,NA,TGTGCCAGCACTTACAGGGGAGGAGCGGTTGTCGAGCAGTTCTTC,CASTYRGGAVVEQFF
TRBV15,TRBJ1-6,NA,NA,TGTGCCACCAGCAGCTGGGGAGGGGGTAATTCACCCCTCCACTTT,CATSSWGGGNSPLHF
TRBV5-4,TRBJ2-1,NA,NA,TGTGCCAGCAGCCGCACAGGCAGTGAGCAGTTCTTC,CASSRTGSEQFF
TRBV6-4,TRBJ1-6,NA,NA,TGTGCCAGCAGTGACTCTCGCCGGGGCTATAATTCACCCCTCCACTTT,CASSDSRRGYNSPLHF
TRBV5-6,TRBJ2-1,TRBD2,NA,TGTGCCAGCAGCTCGACTAGCGGTAACAATGAGCAGTTCTTC,CASSSTSGNNEQFF
TRBV7-2,TRBJ2-2,TRBD2,few,TGTGCCAGCAGCTTAGCTACTAGCGGGCTCGACGGGGAGCTGTTTTTT,CASSLATSGLDGELFF
TRBV3-1/TRBV3-2,TRBJ1-2,NA,NA,TGTGCCAGCAGCCAAGAAGTTCGGGCGGGGGCGGATGGCTACACCTTC,CASSQEVRAGADGYTF
TRBV20-1,TRBJ1-1,NA,NA,TGCTCAGCGGCCCTGAACACTGAAGCTTTCTTT,CSAALNTEAFF
TRBV18,TRBJ2-7,NA,NA,TGTGCCAGCTCCACAGGGCAGGGAAGCTCCTACGAGCAGTACTTC,CASSTGQGSSYEQYF
TRBV5-5,TRBJ2-5,TRBD2,NA,TGTGCCAGCAGCTCGGGACTAGCGAGGGCAGAGACCCAGTACTTC,CASSSGLARAETQYF
TRBV6-5,TRBJ1-2,TRBD1,few,TGTGCCAGCAGTTCCCAACGGACAGGGCGAGATGGCTACACCTTC,CASSSQRTGRDGYTF
TRBV15,TRBJ2-1,NA,NA,TGTGCCACCAGCAGAGATACAGACGGCAGTGAGCAGTTCTTC,CATSRDTDGSEQFF